The 3 T cell receptor beta chains reported below all come from one sample, sequenced in a study of read filtering for tumor transcriptome and immune sequencing. The library was built from roughly 400 ng RNA with molecular barcoded adaptors for alpha/delta and beta/gamma chains. In TCRdb, the reads were re-called with MiXCR into one record per CDR3 protein. The data show some 130,000 distinct CDR3 sequences, around 13% seen once. Material: a population of CD138-negative cells sorted from bone marrow. These receptors were collected from a donor at least 40 years old with multiple myeloma.

There are many counts of this clonotype. The V gene is TRBV7-9, the J gene TRBJ2-7, with a weak D call TRBD2 (6 bases). The germline V gene has CDR1 SEHNR and CDR2 FQNEAQ (reference sequence). CDR3 length: 15 amino acids. The V end was cut by 1 base, the J end by 3 bases, with 13 bases between. The CDR3 loop reads CASSLGSSANYEQYF. The CDR3 DNA is TGTGCCAGCAGCTTAGGGTCTAGCGCCAACTACGAGCAGTACTTC.

This clonotype has ten or more counts. DNA for the CDR3: TGTGCCAGCAGCCACACCGGCCGGGCTGGGAACACTGAAGCTTTCTTT. This sequence encodes CASSHTGRAGNTEAFF. The chain recombines TRBV7-9 with TRBJ1-1; D gene unclear. The CDR3 contains 16 residues. The germline gives CDR1 SEHNR, CDR2 FQNEAQ (reference sequence). V lost 5 bases and J lost 1, with 17 bases in between.

This clonotype was seen repeatedly, ten times or more. V and J are TRBV6-1 and TRBJ2-2; D gene uncertain. Germline V lookup: CDR1 MNHNS, CDR2 SASEGT. The CDR3 extends over 11 amino acids. Trimming left V 4 bases short and J 5 bases short, with 2 bases between. DNA of the CDR3: TGTGCCAGCAGTGGGACCGGGGAGCTGTTTTTT. Its protein product is CASSGTGELFF.